One sample yielded the 14 T cell receptor beta chains listed below, sequenced in a study of OX40 agonist ivuxolimab in advanced cancers. Assay used: immunoSEQ multiplex PCR; TCRdb lists only in-frame clones, some missing. The sample consists of 30,000 to 45,000 clones, about 87% of them appearing once. The sequences come from CD4+ or CD8+ T cells sorted from blood, collected in a trial of the OX40 agonist ivuxolimab. These receptors came from an adult with an advanced solid tumor such as melanoma, head and neck, liver or kidney cancer.

The gene calls are TRBV6-5 and TRBJ1-1, with D unresolved. The CDR3 totals 13 residues. V lost 2 bases, J lost 4 bases, and 8 bases lay in between. The germline V gene encodes CDR1 MNHEY and CDR2 SVGAGI. DNA of the CDR3: TGTGCCAGCAGTTACCAAGGGCCCACTGAAGCTTTCTTT. Residues: CASSYQGPTEAFF.

This clone came up once. The genes are TRBV6-1 and TRBJ1-2; D ambiguous. CDR1 is MNHNS, CDR2 SASEGT, per germline. CDR3 length: 11 residues. V lost 8 bases and J 8 bases, leaving 12 bases between the germline ends. Here the CDR3 DNA reads TGTGCCAGCTCCAAAGGGCAGGGCTACACCTTC. This sequence encodes CASSKGQGYTF.

This clone was seen only once. The V gene is TRBV7-9, the J gene TRBJ2-7; TRBD1 agrees at 8 bases. From germline, CDR1 is SEHNR and CDR2 FQNEAQ (reference sequence). The CDR3 is 13 residues long. The trim removed 8 bases at V and 1 base at J, leaving 4 bases unmatched. This CDR3 is CASDGQGSYEQYF. The CDR3, as DNA: TGTGCCAGCGACGGACAGGGATCCTACGAGCAGTACTTC.

V and J are TRBV2 and TRBJ1-1, with D hard to call. The CDR3 contains 13 residues. CDR1 is SNHLY and CDR2 is FYNNEI in the germline V gene. Trimming left V 5 bases short and J 0 bases short, with 7 bases between. The CDR3 spells CASSLQMNTEAFF. The CDR3 DNA reads TGTGCCAGCAGTCTACAGATGAACACTGAAGCTTTCTTT.

This chain uses TRBV18 with TRBJ1-5; no reliable D call. The germline V gene has CDR1 KGHSH and CDR2 LQKENI. CDR3 length: 14 amino acids. The ends were cut back, 2 bases at V and 3 bases at J, with 8 bases in the middle. This chain's CDR3 is CASSPANINQPQHF. CDR3 nucleotide sequence: TGTGCCAGCTCACCAGCGAATATCAATCAGCCCCAGCATTTT. Full variable domain (outside the CDR3, taken from reference TRBV18 and TRBJ1-5): NAGVMQNPRHLVRRRGQEARLRCSPMKGHSHVYWYRQLPEEGLKFMVYLQKENIIDESGMPKERFSAEFPKEGPSILRIQQVVRGDSAAYFCASSPANINQPQHFGDGTRLSIL.

V gene TRBV6-1 combines with J gene TRBJ2-2; 9 bases are a match to TRBD1. This CDR3 contains 16 residues. The V and J ends lost 4 bases and 2 bases, in that order; junction bases with no gene match: 5. Germline CDR1 and CDR2: MNHNS and SASEGT. CDR3 sequence (DNA): TGTGCCAGCAGTGGGACAGGGGTATTAAACACCGGGGAGCTGTTTTTT. Its protein product is CASSGTGVLNTGELFF.

The V call is TRBV19, the J call TRBJ2-5; D may be TRBD1 or TRBD2 (5 bases each). Trimming left V 3 bases short and J 3 bases short, with 14 bases between. CDR1 is LNHDA, CDR2 SQIVND, per germline (reference sequence). The CDR3 consists of 15 residues. DNA for the CDR3: TGTGCCAGTAGTATGGGACCGCCCCCTAAAGAGACCCAGTACTTC. This sequence encodes CASSMGPPPKETQYF.

The genes are TRBV9 and TRBJ2-1; the match to TRBD2 covers 7 bases. V lost 4 bases, J lost 1 base, and 5 bases stayed unmatched. Germline assignment: CDR1 SGDLS and CDR2 YYNGEE. This CDR3 region has 15 residues. The CDR3 nucleotides are TGTGCCAGCAGCCCGCGGGAGAAATCCTACAATGAGCAGTTCTTC. Protein sequence: CASSPREKSYNEQFF.

The rearrangement uses TRBV15 and TRBJ2-5; a possible D gene is TRBD2 (5 bases). Germline V gene data show CDR1 as LNHNV and CDR2 as YYDKDF (reference sequence). This CDR3 has 13 amino acids. V lost 5 bases, J lost 5 bases, and 12 bases lay in between. CDR3 nucleotide sequence: TGTGCCACCAGCTGGGAGAATCGGGAGACCCAGTACTTC. This translates into CATSWENRETQYF.

The J gene is TRBJ1-1, the V gene TRBV11-2, with D hard to call. Germline V gives CDR1 SGHAT, CDR2 FQNNGV. V was shortened by 0 bases and J by 5 bases, with 13 bases between the two germline ends. The CDR3 spans 15 residues. The CDR3 DNA sequence: TGTGCCAGCAGCTTAGAATCCACCCGAGTGACTGAAGCTTTCTTT. Translated: CASSLESTRVTEAFF.

This clone was counted between two and nine times. Here the CDR3 DNA reads TGTGCCTGCGGCTTGGGGGGCAACTATGGCTACACCTTC. As protein: CACGLGGNYGYTF. The V call is TRBV6-1, the J call TRBJ1-2; D is perhaps TRBD1 (6 bases). Germline V gene sequence: CDR1 MNHNS, CDR2 SASEGT. The CDR3 is 13 amino acids. V lost 11 bases and J 2 bases, leaving 15 bases between the germline ends.

The V gene is TRBV28, the J gene TRBJ2-7, with TRBD1 matching over 9 bases. With 5 bases clipped from V and 6 bases from J, the junction kept 8 bases outside the gene matches. The germline V gene encodes CDR1 MDHEN and CDR2 SYDVKM. This CDR3 region has 14 residues. The CDR3 spells CASSQTRQGGEQYF. CDR3 in DNA: TGTGCCAGCAGTCAAACCAGACAGGGGGGCGAGCAGTACTTC.

V gene TRBV27 combines with J gene TRBJ2-7, with D perhaps given as TRBD1 or TRBD2 (7 bases each). The germline CDR1 and CDR2 sequences are MNHEY and SMNVEV (reference sequence). This CDR3 is 17 amino acids long. Between the trimmed V and J ends, which lost 3 bases and 3 bases, there was a span of 21 bases. CDR3 amino acids: CASSFSLTRGGNYEQYF. The CDR3 DNA sequence: TGTGCCAGCAGTTTCTCCCTGACCAGGGGGGGTAACTACGAGCAGTACTTC.

The gene calls are TRBV10-1 and TRBJ2-5; TRBD1 matches at 7 bases. CDR3 length: 13 amino acids. J was trimmed by 7 bases and V by 6 bases; bases with no gene match: 8. Germline V gene lookup returns CDR1 WNHNN and CDR2 SYGVQD (reference sequence). CDR3 nucleotide sequence: TGCGCCAGCAGGACAGGGCGCTGCGTGACCCAGTACTTC. It yields the protein CASRTGRCVTQYF.